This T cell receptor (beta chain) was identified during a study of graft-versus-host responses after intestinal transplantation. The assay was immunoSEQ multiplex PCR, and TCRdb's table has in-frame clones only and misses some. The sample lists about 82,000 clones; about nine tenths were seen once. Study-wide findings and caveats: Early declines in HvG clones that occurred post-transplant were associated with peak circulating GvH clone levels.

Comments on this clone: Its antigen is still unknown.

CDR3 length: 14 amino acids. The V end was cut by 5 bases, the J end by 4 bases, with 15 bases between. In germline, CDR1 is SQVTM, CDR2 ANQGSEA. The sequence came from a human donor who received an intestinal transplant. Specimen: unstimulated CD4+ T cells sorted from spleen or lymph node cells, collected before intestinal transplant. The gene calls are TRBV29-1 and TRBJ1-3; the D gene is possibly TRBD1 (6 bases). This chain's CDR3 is CSVSGTILGNTIYF. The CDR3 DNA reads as TGCAGCGTTAGCGGGACAATCTTGGGAAACACCATATATTTT.